Listed below are T cell receptor beta chains from one sample, sequenced in a study of blood T cell repertoires in COVID-19. The protocol was immunoSEQ multiplex PCR, while the TCRdb copy is restricted to in-frame clones and leaves out a portion. Of under 200,000 clones listed, around 80% are singletons. Material for sequencing was peripheral blood. The receptors come from a woman in her seventies who had recovered from COVID-19. The CDR3 runs from the conserved cysteine through the conserved F or W. The D gene is left open where the match is weak. Expanded clones get a size class; other rows say once, few or many, or leave the size out.

clone size: -
V gene: TRBV4-1
D gene: -
J gene: TRBJ1-1
CDR3 protein: CASSQEAGGGNTEAFF
CDR3 DNA: TGCGCCAGCAGCCAAGAAGCGGGGGGCGGGAACACTGAAGCTTTCTTT

clone size: -
V gene: TRBV15
D gene: -
J gene: TRBJ1-3
CDR3 protein: CATRGGYSGNTIYF
CDR3 DNA: TGTGCCACCAGGGGGGGGTACTCTGGAAACACCATATATTTT

clone size: -
V gene: TRBV5-1
D gene: TRBD1
J gene: TRBJ2-2
CDR3 protein: CASSPGQGDTGELFF
CDR3 DNA: TGCGCCAGCAGCCCGGGACAGGGGGACACCGGGGAGCTGTTTTTT

clone size: -
V gene: TRBV3-1/TRBV3-2
D gene: TRBD2
J gene: TRBJ2-5
CDR3 protein: CAIGLAGETQYF
CDR3 DNA: TGTGCCATCGGACTAGCTGGAGAGACCCAGTACTTC

clone size: few
V gene: TRBV20-1
D gene: -
J gene: TRBJ2-7
CDR3 protein: CSASGWVPTRPYEQYF
CDR3 DNA: TGCAGTGCTAGTGGGTGGGTGCCGACAAGACCCTACGAGCAGTACTTC

clone size: -
V gene: TRBV5-4
D gene: -
J gene: TRBJ1-4
CDR3 protein: CASSLGGTGEKLFF
CDR3 DNA: TGTGCCAGCAGCTTGGGGGGGACTGGGGAAAAACTGTTTTTT

clone size: few
V gene: TRBV18
D gene: -
J gene: TRBJ1-1
CDR3 protein: CASSPGGLNTEAFF
CDR3 DNA: TGTGCCAGCTCACCGGGGGGGCTCAACACTGAAGCTTTCTTT

clone size: -
V gene: TRBV29-1
D gene: TRBD1
J gene: TRBJ1-1
CDR3 protein: CSGTGGAMNTEAFF
CDR3 DNA: TGCAGCGGAACAGGGGGGGCGATGAACACTGAAGCTTTCTTT

clone size: -
V gene: TRBV27
D gene: TRBD1
J gene: TRBJ1-5
CDR3 protein: CASSRDRGFQPQHF
CDR3 DNA: TGTGCCAGCAGCCGGGACAGGGGTTTTCAGCCCCAGCATTTT

clone size: -
V gene: TRBV14
D gene: TRBD1
J gene: TRBJ1-5
CDR3 protein: CASSRDRLQPQHF
CDR3 DNA: TGTGCCAGCAGCCGGGACAGACTACAGCCCCAGCATTTT

clone size: -
V gene: TRBV6-5
D gene: -
J gene: TRBJ1-1
CDR3 protein: CASSRTATGAFF
CDR3 DNA: TGTGCCAGCAGTCGTACTGCAACCGGTGCTTTCTTT

clone size: -
V gene: TRBV7-9
D gene: TRBD1
J gene: TRBJ1-2
CDR3 protein: CASSLGQGIIGYTF
CDR3 DNA: TGTGCCAGCAGCTTGGGACAGGGGATCATTGGCTACACCTTC

clone size: -
V gene: TRBV7-3
D gene: TRBD1
J gene: TRBJ2-1
CDR3 protein: CASSLTGGGYNEQFF
CDR3 DNA: TGTGCCAGCAGCTTAACAGGGGGCGGCTACAATGAGCAGTTCTTC

clone size: -
V gene: TRBV27
D gene: -
J gene: TRBJ2-3
CDR3 protein: CASSFALRRSTDTQYF
CDR3 DNA: TGTGCCAGCAGTTTCGCCCTGCGGAGGAGCACAGATACGCAGTATTTT

clone size: -
V gene: TRBV6-5
D gene: -
J gene: TRBJ2-1
CDR3 protein: CASSYRGPGGREQFF
CDR3 DNA: TGTGCCAGCAGTTACAGGGGGCCTGGGGGGCGCGAGCAGTTCTTC

clone size: once
V gene: TRBV7-3
D gene: -
J gene: TRBJ2-6
CDR3 protein: CASSTGQGLSGANVLTF
CDR3 DNA: TGTGCCAGCAGCACAGGGCAGGGGCTGTCTGGGGCCAACGTCCTGACTTTC

clone size: -
V gene: TRBV3-1/TRBV3-2
D gene: -
J gene: TRBJ2-2
CDR3 protein: CASSLGAFTGELFF
CDR3 DNA: TGTGCCAGCAGCCTGGGGGCCTTCACCGGGGAGCTGTTTTTT

clone size: -
V gene: TRBV6-5
D gene: TRBD2
J gene: TRBJ2-7
CDR3 protein: CASSYWGGEYF
CDR3 DNA: TGTGCCAGCAGTTATTGGGGGGGGGAGTACTTC

clone size: once
V gene: TRBV7-2
D gene: -
J gene: TRBJ1-5
CDR3 protein: CASGPQWRQPQHF
CDR3 DNA: TGTGCCAGCGGCCCCCAGTGGCGGCAGCCCCAGCATTTT

clone size: -
V gene: TRBV18
D gene: -
J gene: TRBJ2-7
CDR3 protein: CASSPPRNPYEQYF
CDR3 DNA: TGTGCCAGCTCACCACCGAGAAACCCCTACGAGCAGTACTTC

clone size: -
V gene: TRBV5-4
D gene: TRBD2
J gene: TRBJ2-5
CDR3 protein: CASSLSSGIQETQYF
CDR3 DNA: TGTGCCAGCAGCTTGAGTAGCGGGATCCAAGAGACCCAGTACTTC

clone size: -
V gene: TRBV5-1
D gene: TRBD2
J gene: TRBJ2-7
CDR3 protein: CASSLGAGESEQYF
CDR3 DNA: TGCGCCAGCAGCTTGGGGGCGGGAGAAAGCGAGCAGTACTTC

clone size: -
V gene: TRBV3-1/TRBV3-2
D gene: TRBD2
J gene: TRBJ2-1
CDR3 protein: CASTPPRAGGVIREQFF
CDR3 DNA: TGTGCCAGCACCCCCCCCCGGGCGGGGGGCGTGATCCGGGAGCAGTTCTTC

clone size: -
V gene: TRBV6-5
D gene: TRBD1
J gene: TRBJ2-7
CDR3 protein: CATLRDSGPYEQYF
CDR3 DNA: TGTGCCACCCTCCGGGACAGTGGGCCTTACGAGCAGTACTTC

clone size: once
V gene: TRBV11-3
D gene: -
J gene: TRBJ2-2
CDR3 protein: CASSRTGTNTGELFF
CDR3 DNA: TGTGCCAGCAGCCGGACCGGGACGAACACCGGGGAGCTGTTTTTT

clone size: -
V gene: TRBV28
D gene: TRBD2
J gene: TRBJ2-6
CDR3 protein: CASSATSGRAAGANVLTF
CDR3 DNA: TGTGCCAGCAGTGCGACTAGCGGGAGGGCGGCTGGGGCCAACGTCCTGACTTTC

clone size: -
V gene: TRBV30
D gene: -
J gene: TRBJ2-7
CDR3 protein: CAWSVGDSLYEQYF
CDR3 DNA: TGTGCCTGGAGTGTAGGCGACAGTCTATACGAGCAGTACTTC

clone size: -
V gene: TRBV6-2/TRBV6-3
D gene: TRBD2
J gene: TRBJ2-7
CDR3 protein: CASSWASGEQYF
CDR3 DNA: TGTGCCAGCAGTTGGGCTAGCGGCGAGCAGTACTTC

clone size: -
V gene: TRBV5-1
D gene: -
J gene: TRBJ2-2
CDR3 protein: CASSTSAQGSGELFF
CDR3 DNA: TGCGCCAGCAGCACAAGCGCTCAGGGGTCCGGGGAGCTGTTTTTT

clone size: few
V gene: TRBV7-2
D gene: -
J gene: TRBJ2-7
CDR3 protein: CASSEGPPNEQYF
CDR3 DNA: TGTGCCAGCAGCGAGGGCCCCCCGAACGAGCAGTACTTC

clone size: -
V gene: TRBV9
D gene: -
J gene: TRBJ1-2
CDR3 protein: CASSVEQGSYGYTF
CDR3 DNA: TGTGCCAGCAGCGTAGAACAGGGTAGCTATGGCTACACCTTC

clone size: -
V gene: TRBV7-3
D gene: -
J gene: TRBJ2-1
CDR3 protein: CASSPATHNEQFF
CDR3 DNA: TGTGCCAGCAGCCCCGCTACCCACAATGAGCAGTTCTTC

clone size: few
V gene: TRBV5-6
D gene: -
J gene: TRBJ1-4
CDR3 protein: CASSLGLLNEKLFF
CDR3 DNA: TGTGCCAGCAGCTTGGGACTCCTTAATGAAAAACTGTTTTTT

clone size: -
V gene: TRBV7-8
D gene: -
J gene: TRBJ1-2
CDR3 protein: CASSLEPFLNYGYTF
CDR3 DNA: TGTGCCAGCAGCTTAGAGCCCTTTCTTAACTATGGCTACACCTTC

clone size: -
V gene: TRBV5-4
D gene: TRBD2
J gene: TRBJ2-2
CDR3 protein: CASNPGAGDTGELFF
CDR3 DNA: TGTGCCAGCAACCCGGGAGCGGGAGACACCGGGGAGCTGTTTTTT

clone size: -
V gene: TRBV15
D gene: TRBD2
J gene: TRBJ2-2
CDR3 protein: CATSRGASGRYTGELFF
CDR3 DNA: TGTGCCACCAGCAGGGGAGCTAGCGGGAGGTACACCGGGGAGCTGTTTTTT

clone size: -
V gene: TRBV5-6
D gene: -
J gene: TRBJ1-3
CDR3 protein: CASRLQAGNTIYF
CDR3 DNA: TGTGCCAGCAGGCTCCAGGCTGGAAACACCATATATTTT

clone size: few
V gene: TRBV5-1
D gene: TRBD1
J gene: TRBJ2-7
CDR3 protein: CASSLGGQIYEQYF
CDR3 DNA: TGCGCCAGCAGCTTGGGGGGACAGATCTACGAGCAGTACTTC

clone size: -
V gene: TRBV5-1
D gene: TRBD2
J gene: TRBJ2-1
CDR3 protein: CASSPPETSAYEQFF
CDR3 DNA: TGCGCCAGCAGCCCCCCCGAGACTAGCGCCTATGAGCAGTTCTTC

clone size: -
V gene: TRBV4-1
D gene: TRBD2
J gene: TRBJ2-1
CDR3 protein: CASSQGAGGSGGQFF
CDR3 DNA: TGCGCCAGCAGCCAAGGGGCGGGGGGGTCCGGCGGGCAGTTCTTC

clone size: -
V gene: TRBV5-1
D gene: -
J gene: TRBJ2-7
CDR3 protein: CASSSGAGSEQYF
CDR3 DNA: TGCGCCAGCAGCTCCGGAGCGGGCTCCGAGCAGTACTTC

clone size: -
V gene: TRBV3-1/TRBV3-2
D gene: -
J gene: TRBJ2-3
CDR3 protein: CASSQAQGPDTQYF
CDR3 DNA: TGTGCCAGCAGCCAAGCACAGGGCCCAGATACGCAGTATTTT

clone size: -
V gene: TRBV5-4
D gene: -
J gene: TRBJ1-1
CDR3 protein: CASSTPRGANTEAFF
CDR3 DNA: TGTGCCAGCAGCACCCCCCGGGGGGCGAACACTGAAGCTTTCTTT

clone size: -
V gene: TRBV6-1
D gene: -
J gene: TRBJ2-1
CDR3 protein: CASSEAGGGLDNEQFF
CDR3 DNA: TGTGCCAGCAGTGAAGCGGGGGGAGGCCTAGACAATGAGCAGTTCTTC

clone size: -
V gene: TRBV24-1
D gene: TRBD2
J gene: TRBJ2-7
CDR3 protein: CATSDPGTSGFEQYF
CDR3 DNA: TGTGCCACCAGTGATCCCGGTACTAGCGGCTTCGAGCAGTACTTC

clone size: -
V gene: TRBV5-1
D gene: TRBD2
J gene: TRBJ2-5
CDR3 protein: CASSPAGTSGRAGETQYF
CDR3 DNA: TGCGCCAGCAGCCCGGCTGGGACTAGCGGGAGGGCCGGAGAGACCCAGTACTTC

clone size: many
V gene: TRBV7-3
D gene: TRBD2
J gene: TRBJ2-3
CDR3 protein: CASSLTLGAGPTDTQYF
CDR3 DNA: TGTGCCAGCAGCTTAACCTTAGGAGCGGGGCCCACAGATACGCAGTATTTT

clone size: few
V gene: TRBV2
D gene: -
J gene: TRBJ1-2
CDR3 protein: CASSATGYGYTF
CDR3 DNA: TGTGCCAGCAGCGCCACAGGGTATGGCTACACCTTC

clone size: -
V gene: TRBV4-1
D gene: TRBD1
J gene: TRBJ1-5
CDR3 protein: CASSHPTGTGETWVQPQHF
CDR3 DNA: TGCGCCAGCAGCCATCCCACCGGGACAGGGGAGACGTGGGTTCAGCCCCAGCATTTT

clone size: -
V gene: TRBV4-2
D gene: TRBD2
J gene: TRBJ2-3
CDR3 protein: CASSLLSGSSTDTQYF
CDR3 DNA: TGTGCCAGCAGCCTCCTTAGCGGGTCTAGCACAGATACGCAGTATTTT

clone size: -
V gene: TRBV5-4
D gene: -
J gene: TRBJ1-1
CDR3 protein: CASSLVRNTEAFF
CDR3 DNA: TGTGCCAGCAGCTTGGTGAGGAACACTGAAGCTTTCTTT

clone size: -
V gene: TRBV2
D gene: TRBD1
J gene: TRBJ1-1
CDR3 protein: CASSEAGQGATEAFF
CDR3 DNA: TGTGCCAGCAGTGAAGCGGGACAGGGGGCCACTGAAGCTTTCTTT